This entry features one T cell receptor (beta chain) sequence. Its antigen is unknown. V gave up 5 bases and J gave up 4 bases, with 17 bases separating them. The CDR3 is 15 residues long. Germline CDR1 reads MNHEY; CDR2 reads SMNVEV (reference sequence). The data belong to a study of T cell repertoires in cytomegalovirus infection. Whole-study context: Matching HLA type and CMV infection were both indicated by public TCR beta signatures. General observations from the study: There were carriers of CMV plus the relevant HLA, and cumulative public TCR beta family frequency identified them. The ex vivo response was dominated by HLA-C-restricted CMV-specific TCR beta clonotypes.

Via MiXCR, TCRdb re-called the reads, giving one row per CDR3 protein. The table includes roughly 990,000 distinct CDR3 sequences, under 40% detected once. The sequences come from cultured CD8+ T cells from PBMCs, collected from culture after CMV antigen stimulation. This receptor was obtained from a human donor in good health (CMV status not recorded). Some clones in this sample may be carry-over from other donors' samples. J is TRBJ1-1 and V is TRBV27; D unresolved. CDR3 loop: CASSPQPMAGTEAFF. The CDR3 nucleotides read TGTGCCAGCAGTCCCCAGCCGATGGCGGGCACTGAAGCTTTCTTT.